These 12 T cell receptor beta chains were all obtained from the same sample, sequenced in a study of blood T cell repertoires in COVID-19. The method was immunoSEQ multiplex PCR; TCRdb's version includes in-frame clones alone and lacks a portion of them. Among over 40,000 clones, 86% were seen once, and the ten largest hold roughly 15%. Sequencing was performed on peripheral blood. The origin of the receptors is a human donor in a cohort sampled during active COVID-19.

This clone came up once. The chain uses TRBV6-1 and TRBJ2-1, with a tentative D call TRBD1 (5 bases). The CDR3 has 12 residues. Trimming pared 1 base from V and 12 bases from J, leaving 10 bases between. Germline V CDR1 and CDR2: MNHNS, SASEGT. CDR3 coding DNA: TGTGCCAGCAGTGAAGTTAGGGGTGGGCAGTTCTTC. This codes for CASSEVRGGQFF.

This clone appeared a few times. The chain joins TRBV14 to TRBJ2-7; 8 bases line up with TRBD1. The CDR3 extends over 15 amino acids. V shed 8 bases, J shed 0 bases, and the junction held 9 bases outside the gene matches. CDR1 and CDR2 (germline): SGHDN, FVKESK. The chain's CDR3 is CASGIGTGVSYEQYF. CDR3 DNA sequence: TGTGCCAGCGGAATAGGGACAGGCGTCTCCTACGAGCAGTACTTC. The whole variable domain, filled in from reference TRBV14 and TRBJ2-7, reads EAGVTQFPSHSVIEKGQTVTLRCDPISGHDNLYWYRRVMGKEIKFLLHFVKESKQDESGMPNNRFLAERTGGTYSTLKVQPAELEDSGVYFCASGIGTGVSYEQYFGPGTRLTVT.

The V and J genes are TRBV18 and TRBJ2-3, with TRBD2 matching 7 bases. Trimming at V came to 3 bases and at J to 1 base, leaving 1 base not matched to a gene. Germline CDR1 KGHSH, CDR2 LQKENI. The CDR3 has 14 residues. CDR3 amino acids: CASSPLAGTDTQYF. The CDR3 nucleotides are TGTGCCAGCTCACCCCTAGCGGGCACAGATACGCAGTATTTT.

The V and J genes are TRBV11-2 and TRBJ2-7, with 7 bases identical to TRBD2. The V segment lost 5 bases and the J segment 6 bases; nucleotides outside the gene matches: 13. Germline V gene lookup returns CDR1 SGHAT and CDR2 FQNNGV. This CDR3 is 15 amino acids long. The DNA for the CDR3 is TGTGCCAGCAGCCGCGTTAGCGGGCCTCGAGGCGAGCAGTACTTC. This sequence encodes CASSRVSGPRGEQYF.

V and J are TRBV9 and TRBJ2-1, with a weak D call TRBD2 (5 bases). Germline loops: CDR1 SGDLS, CDR2 YYNGEE. Trimming removed 0 bases from V and 10 bases from J, with 11 bases in between. The CDR3 spans 13 residues. The CDR3, as DNA: TGTGCCAGCAGCGTAGATGAGCGGTACGAGCAGTTCTTC. It specifies CASSVDERYEQFF.

This chain connects TRBV23-1 to TRBJ2-3, with 16 positions matching TRBD2. TRBV23-1 is recorded as an ORF, its role being uncertain. The CDR3 is made up of 18 amino acids. V was pared by 4 bases and J by 1 base, with 5 bases of the junction left unmatched. The chain's CDR3 is CASSPGTSGGVGTDTQYF. The CDR3 DNA follows: TGCGCCAGCAGTCCGGGGACTAGCGGGGGGGTGGGCACAGATACGCAGTATTTT.

The chain employs TRBV29-1 and TRBJ1-1; 9 bases align to TRBD1. CDR3 length: 13 residues. CDR1 and CDR2 (germline): SQVTM, ANQGSEA. V trimming: 7 bases; J trimming: 4 bases; junction bases outside the gene matches: 7. The CDR3 DNA reads TGCAGCGGCACACAGGGGGCGGCCACTGAAGCTTTCTTT. It yields the protein CSGTQGAATEAFF.

This chain joins TRBV20-1 and TRBJ2-7; TRBD1 matches 9 bases. Germline CDR1 DFQATT, CDR2 SNEGSKA (reference sequence). The CDR3 is made up of 14 amino acids. Trimming at V came to 3 bases and at J to 4 bases, leaving 7 bases not matched to a gene. The CDR3 DNA reads as TGCAGTGCTAGTGTAACAGGGGGCGGGTACGAGCAGTACTTC. It encodes CSASVTGGGYEQYF.

The rearrangement links TRBV11-2 to TRBJ1-3; no clear D. The CDR3 has 14 residues. V was clipped by 8 bases and J by 0 bases, with 11 bases between them. Germline CDR1 is SGHAT and CDR2 is FQNNGV. The DNA of the CDR3 is TGTGCCAGCGGCGACTTCAACTCTGGAAACACCATATATTTT. Translated, it gives CASGDFNSGNTIYF.

The V and J genes are TRBV27 and TRBJ2-7; 9 bases align to TRBD1. V shed 6 bases and J 4 bases; nucleotides not matched to a gene: 4. Germline CDR1 and CDR2: MNHEY and SMNVEV (reference sequence). This CDR3 comprises 13 residues. The CDR3 sequence is CASRATGGYEQYF. The CDR3 bases are TGTGCCAGCAGGGCGACAGGGGGGTACGAGCAGTACTTC.

The rearrangement joins TRBV9 to TRBJ2-3; tentatively, D is TRBD1 (6 bases). Trimming took off 0 bases at V and 2 bases at J, with 22 bases between the two ends. The CDR3 loop spans 19 amino acids. Germline V gives CDR1 SGDLS, CDR2 YYNGEE. The CDR3: CASSVEGVRGIVDTDTQYF. The CDR3 coding sequence is TGTGCCAGCAGCGTAGAGGGGGTTAGGGGGATTGTGGACACAGATACGCAGTATTTT.

As concerns this clone: The germline gene is not matched at one end of the junction; a read error may be the cause. This chain connects TRBV24-1 to TRBJ1-3; 10 bases fit TRBD1. Per germline, CDR1 KGHDR and CDR2 SFDVKD. CDR3 length equals 17 residues. The CDR3, as DNA: TGTGCCACCAGTGATTTGAGGACAGGGGGTTCTGAAAACACCATATATTTT. Encoded protein: CATSDLRTGGSENTIYF.